These 16 T cell receptor beta chains came from one sample sequenced in a study of glioma-infiltrating T cells after dendritic cell vaccination. The assay was immunoSEQ multiplex PCR, and TCRdb's table has in-frame clones only and misses some. Here the sample spans more than 95,000 clones, approximately 80% being singletons. Time point noted: after dendritic cell vaccination, including at tumor progression/relapse. The sequencing here drew on blood, taken after dendritic cell vaccination. The receptors come from a human donor with glioblastoma.

This sequence joins TRBV28 and TRBJ2-7; no clear D gene. CDR3 length: 12 residues. Trimming stripped 3 bases from V and 6 bases from J, with 9 bases between. Germline V gene data show CDR1 as MDHEN and CDR2 as SYDVKM. CDR3 coding DNA: TGTGCCAGCAGTTTCCTGACTCGCGAGCAGTACTTC. This translates into CASSFLTREQYF.

This clone was recorded a few times. The same CDR3 is also encoded by other DNA sequences in this sample. The chain recombines TRBV5-1 with TRBJ2-5; D perhaps matches TRBD2 (5 bases). This CDR3 comprises 14 residues. Trimming removed 0 bases from V and 1 base from J, with 7 bases in between. CDR1 is SGHRS, CDR2 YFSETQ, per germline. The CDR3 DNA reads TGCGCCAGCAGCTTGGGACGGGGCCAAGAGACCCAGTACTTC. It translates to CASSLGRGQETQYF.

The chain combines TRBV5-1 with TRBJ2-1; TRBD2 agrees at 9 bases. After removal of 2 bases from V and 6 bases from J, the junction contained 6 bases not matched to a gene. The CDR3 consists of 15 residues. Looked up from germline, CDR1 is SGHRS and CDR2 is YFSETQ. CDR3: CASSFPTSGGNEQFF. The CDR3 DNA follows: TGCGCCAGCAGCTTCCCGACTAGCGGAGGCAATGAGCAGTTCTTC.

The chain carries TRBV6-5 and TRBJ1-5; D may be TRBD1 (6 bases). CDR3 length: 16 residues. CDR1 and CDR2 from the germline V gene are MNHEY and SVGAGI. V was pared by 4 bases and J by 2 bases, with 15 bases between. As DNA, the CDR3 is TGTGCCAGCAGTTCGAGCAGGGGTGTTCGCAATCAGCCCCAGCATTTT. Translation: CASSSSRGVRNQPQHF.

This clone has just a few counts. The chain couples TRBV6-4 to TRBJ2-1; 8 bases are a match to TRBD2. The germline V gene has CDR1 MRHNA and CDR2 SNTAGT. V was pared by 0 bases and J by 5 bases, with 6 bases of the junction left unmatched. The CDR3 runs to 16 residues. CDR3 sequence reads: CASSDSFGGGHNEQFF. In nucleotides, the CDR3 is TGTGCCAGCAGTGACTCATTCGGGGGGGGGCACAATGAGCAGTTCTTC.

This chain joins TRBV4-1 and TRBJ2-1; 9 bases map to TRBD2. The CDR3 has 19 amino acids. After removal of 1 base from V and 5 bases from J, the junction contained 15 bases not matched to a gene. The germline gives CDR1 MGHRA, CDR2 YSYEKL. The CDR3 DNA sequence: TGCGCCAGCAGCCAAGTTCCTACTCGCTCGGGACTAGCTAACAATGAGCAGTTCTTC. It codes for CASSQVPTRSGLANNEQFF.

This clone was observed a handful of times. The chain is built from TRBV9 and TRBJ2-1, with TRBD2 matching over 13 bases. Germline V gene lookup returns CDR1 SGDLS and CDR2 YYNGEE. V was pared by 4 bases and J by 8 bases, with 9 bases of the junction left unmatched. The CDR3 spans 16 residues. The CDR3 nucleotides read TGTGCCAGCAGCCCCAGGACTAGCGGGAGAGTCTATGAGCAGTTCTTC. Translating it yields CASSPRTSGRVYEQFF.

The V and J genes are TRBV7-3 and TRBJ2-1; TRBD2 agrees at 12 bases. Germline V CDR1 and CDR2: SGHTA, FQGTGA. V was pared by 2 bases and J by 6 bases, with 5 bases of the junction left unmatched. This CDR3 region has 16 residues. The CDR3 loop reads CASSLVPSGRANEQFF. The CDR3 DNA reads as TGTGCCAGCAGCTTAGTCCCTAGCGGGAGGGCCAATGAGCAGTTCTTC.

V usage is TRBV5-1 and J usage is TRBJ2-5; TRBD1 aligns across 9 bases. The closer fit of TRBJ2-7 to the DNA end suggests the J call may be wrong. The CDR3 totals 15 residues. Germline CDR1 reads SGHRS; CDR2 reads YFSETQ. This chain's CDR3 is CASSSWTGVLYEQYF. Written as DNA, the CDR3 is TGCGCCAGCAGCTCATGGACAGGGGTTCTCTACGAGCAGTACTTC.

The chain joins TRBV19 to TRBJ2-4; TRBD2 is a possible D gene (6 bases). The germline V gene encodes CDR1 LNHDA and CDR2 SQIVND (reference sequence). V gave up 5 bases and J gave up 1 base, with 21 bases separating them. This CDR3 has 18 amino acids. The CDR3 DNA reads as TGTGCCAGTAGTCTCCCGACAAGACTAGTCGCGGCCAAAAACATTCAGTACTTC. Amino acid sequence: CASSLPTRLVAAKNIQYF.

The V call is TRBV5-1, the J call TRBJ2-3, with 13 positions matching TRBD2. After removal of 4 bases from V and 6 bases from J, the junction contained 8 bases not matched to a gene. The germline V gene has CDR1 SGHRS and CDR2 YFSETQ. The CDR3 sequence is 16 residues long. This CDR3 reads CASSLALAGGSDTQYF. The CDR3 bases are TGCGCCAGCAGCCTCGCACTAGCGGGAGGGTCGGATACGCAGTATTTT.

The chain links TRBV19 to TRBJ2-3; 7 positions match TRBD2. Germline lookup yields CDR1 LNHDA and CDR2 SQIVND (reference sequence). The J segment lost 2 bases and the V segment lost 6 bases, leaving 5 bases of the junction unmatched. CDR3 size: 14 residues. The CDR3 sequence: CASRLGGNTDTQYF. In nucleotides, the CDR3 is TGTGCCAGTAGACTGGGGGGGAACACAGATACGCAGTATTTT.

The chain combines TRBV28 with TRBJ2-3, with D possibly matching TRBD1 (6 bases). CDR1 is MDHEN, CDR2 SYDVKM, per germline. V was trimmed by 1 base and J by 2 bases, leaving 13 bases between them. The CDR3 length is 16 residues. CDR3 sequence (DNA): TGTGCCAGCAGTTTATTGGGGACAACCCTCACAGATACGCAGTATTTT. Translated, it gives CASSLLGTTLTDTQYF.

There are a few counts of this clone. V usage is TRBV5-4 and J usage is TRBJ2-7; D is perhaps TRBD1 (5 bases). The CDR3 length is 17 residues. V was trimmed by 4 bases and J by 0 bases, leaving 20 bases between them. In germline, CDR1 is SGHNT, CDR2 YYREEE (reference sequence). For the CDR3, the DNA is TGTGCCAGCAGCCCGCAGGGAAACGCCGTTTTCTCCTACGAGCAGTACTTC. As protein: CASSPQGNAVFSYEQYF.

The CDR3 sequence: CASSLAPPGQGNEKLFF. The CDR3, as DNA: TGCGCCAGCAGCTTGGCCCCGCCTGGACAGGGGAATGAAAAACTGTTTTTT. The chain joins TRBV5-1 to TRBJ1-4, with 9 bases matching TRBD1. The CDR3 totals 17 residues. The V and J ends lost 0 bases and 5 bases, in that order; junction bases with no gene match: 8. In germline, CDR1 is SGHRS, CDR2 YFSETQ.

This clone was detected once. The chain couples TRBV15 to TRBJ1-1, with D tentatively TRBD1 (5 bases). Trimming removed 6 bases from V and 3 bases from J, with 11 bases in between. The CDR3 extends over 13 amino acids. Germline V gene sequence: CDR1 LNHNV, CDR2 YYDKDF (reference sequence). The CDR3 reads CATSDSLDTEAFF. The CDR3 DNA reads TGTGCCACCAGTGACAGCCTGGACACTGAAGCTTTCTTT.